These T cell receptor beta chains were read from a single sample in a study of shared clonotypes between healthy human individuals. The table came from immunoSEQ multiplex PCR; TCRdb's copy has only in-frame clones and leaves some out. The sample has a few million clones, around 90% seen once. Sequenced: naive CD4+ T cells sorted from blood. The source of these receptors is a man between 18 and 35 years old in good health. CDR3s include the opening cysteine and the closing phenylalanine or tryptophan. Fields, in order: CDR3 DNA, CDR3 protein, D gene, J gene, V gene, clone size. D genes are given only for firm matches. Clone size is shown for a subset of rows, as once, few, many or a class of expanded clone.

TGCGCCAGCAGCCAAGAAGGGGGACCTCTTGGCGGGGGGGCCCGGGAGACCCAGTACTTC CASSQEGGPLGGGARETQYF TRBD2 TRBJ2-5 TRBV4-1 once
TGCGCCAGCAGCTTTCTGGTAGGGGCCTACGAGCAGTACTTC CASSFLVGAYEQYF - TRBJ2-7 TRBV5-1 -
TGTGCCAGCAGCCGAGGCGGGACAGCCCTCTACGAGCAGTACTTC CASSRGGTALYEQYF - TRBJ2-7 TRBV11-2 -
TGTGCCATCAGTGAAAGGGGGAGGAATTCACCCCTCCACTTT CAISERGRNSPLHF - TRBJ1-6 TRBV10-3 -
TGTGCCAGCAGCTTTGACCAGTACACAGATACGCAGTATTTT CASSFDQYTDTQYF - TRBJ2-3 TRBV5-4 -
TGTGCCACCGACGAAGGCTCCAGCTCCTACGAGCAGTACTTC CATDEGSSSYEQYF - TRBJ2-7 TRBV10-3 -
TGTGCCAGCAGTCTTGCCGCGGGGGGGCCCTACAATGAGCAGTTCTTC CASSLAAGGPYNEQFF TRBD2 TRBJ2-1 TRBV7-2 -
TGTGCCAGCACCCTCTTCGGGACAGGGGGGAGGACTGAAGCTTTCTTT CASTLFGTGGRTEAFF TRBD1 TRBJ1-1 TRBV27 -
TGTGCCAGCAGTGAAGAGGGGGCTGCAAGCAATCAGCCCCAGCATTTT CASSEEGAASNQPQHF TRBD1 TRBJ1-5 TRBV2 -
TGTGCCAGCAGTTCCCGACAGGCAGTCTCTGGGGCCAACGTCCTGACTTTC CASSSRQAVSGANVLTF - TRBJ2-6 TRBV27 -
TGCGCCAGCAGCCTTAGCGGGAGGGCCTACAATGAGCAGTTCTTC CASSLSGRAYNEQFF TRBD2 TRBJ2-1 TRBV10-1 once
TGTGCCAGCAGCTTCAGGGGGCGCGACTATGGCTACACCTTC CASSFRGRDYGYTF TRBD1 TRBJ1-2 TRBV7-9 -
TGTGCCAGCTCACCTCCCCCGGGTGAAAAACTGTTTTTT CASSPPPGEKLFF - TRBJ1-4 TRBV18 -
TGTGCCAGTAGTGACCAGGGTGGATACGAGCAGTACTTC CASSDQGGYEQYF - TRBJ2-7 TRBV19 -
TGCGCCAGCAGCCCTTACCAAGTGTTCTCCTACGAGCAGTACTTC CASSPYQVFSYEQYF - TRBJ2-7 TRBV4-1 -
TGTGCCAGCAGCTTAGCGCCAGCGGGAGGGTCTCTCAATGAGCAGTTCTTC CASSLAPAGGSLNEQFF TRBD2 TRBJ2-1 TRBV7-2 -
TGTGCTAGCTCCCGGACAGTTCAAGAGACCCAGTACTTC CASSRTVQETQYF - TRBJ2-5 TRBV7-7 -
TGTGCCAGCAGTTTATTGACCAGGTCCTCATACACCGGGGAGCTGTTTTTT CASSLLTRSSYTGELFF - TRBJ2-2 TRBV27 -
TGCGCCAGCAGCCGGGACAGGGCCTCTGGAAACACCATATATTTT CASSRDRASGNTIYF TRBD1 TRBJ1-3 TRBV5-1 -
TGTGCCAGCAGTTGGACCGGTTATGGCTACACCTTC CASSWTGYGYTF - TRBJ1-2 TRBV27 -
TGTGCCAGCAGCCAAGAACCGGGGGGTTCGGGGGGATATAGCAATCAGCCCCAGCATTTT CASSQEPGGSGGYSNQPQHF - TRBJ1-5 TRBV4-2 -
TGTGCCAGCAGTCCCTCCGGGGAGGGCGAGCAGTACTTC CASSPSGEGEQYF TRBD2 TRBJ2-7 TRBV7-3 -
TGTGCTAGCAGCTTAGCGTCATGGGAGACCCAGTACTTC CASSLASWETQYF - TRBJ2-5 TRBV7-7 -
TGCGCCAGCAGACATCCGGGACAGTCGAACACTGAAGCTTTCTTT CASRHPGQSNTEAFF TRBD1 TRBJ1-1 TRBV4-1 once
TGTGCCAGTAGTATTTCGCCCGTCTACTCTGGAAACACCATATATTTT CASSISPVYSGNTIYF - TRBJ1-3 TRBV19 -
TGTGCCAGCCGGGGGGACCCAAACACCGGGGAGCTGTTTTTT CASRGDPNTGELFF TRBD2 TRBJ2-2 TRBV6-1 -
TGTGCCACAATTCGACTAGCGGGAGATGGTAGCGAGCAGTACTTC CATIRLAGDGSEQYF TRBD2 TRBJ2-7 TRBV6-5 -
TGTGCCAGCAGCCGAGGGACGAAGGACACCAATGAGCAGTTCTTC CASSRGTKDTNEQFF - TRBJ2-1 TRBV7-6 -
TGTGCCAGCTCACGGGGGGGGGAGACCCAGTACTTC CASSRGGETQYF TRBD2 TRBJ2-5 TRBV6-6 -
TGTGCCAGCAGCTTGGAGGCAAACTATGGCTACACCTTC CASSLEANYGYTF - TRBJ1-2 TRBV5-6 -
TGTGCTAGTGGTTTGGGCCGGACAGGGGGCGAAGCTTTCTTT CASGLGRTGGEAFF TRBD1 TRBJ1-1 TRBV12-5 -
TGTGCCAGCGGCGCAGGGGATAACTATGGCTACACCTTC CASGAGDNYGYTF - TRBJ1-2 TRBV7-6 -
TGTGCCAGCAGCTCAAGTCAGGCCGGCACAGATACGCAGTATTTT CASSSSQAGTDTQYF - TRBJ2-3 TRBV5-6 -
TGTGCCAGTAGTATAGGGCTAGGACAGGGGTCCTCTGGGGCCAACGTCCTGACTTTC CASSIGLGQGSSGANVLTF TRBD1 TRBJ2-6 TRBV19 -
TGCGCCAGCAGCTTGGCCTTCGGGGACGGTGAAGCTTTCTTT CASSLAFGDGEAFF - TRBJ1-1 TRBV5-1 -
TGCGCCAGCAGCTTGGATGAGAGAAACTACGAGCAGTACTTC CASSLDERNYEQYF - TRBJ2-7 TRBV5-1 -
TGTGCCAGCAGCCAGGGGACTAGCGGGTTGGGCTCCTACAATGAGCAGTTCTTC CASSQGTSGLGSYNEQFF TRBD2 TRBJ2-1 TRBV5-4 -
TGCGCCAGCAGCCAGAACAGCGGGGGGACCACAGATACGCAGTATTTT CASSQNSGGTTDTQYF TRBD2 TRBJ2-3 TRBV5-1 -
TGCGCCAGCAGCAAGGGACTTCCGGGGCTGTTTTTT CASSKGLPGLFF - TRBJ2-2 TRBV5-1 -
TGTGCCAGCAGTGACCCGGGACTAGCGGTTAATGAGCAGTTCTTC CASSDPGLAVNEQFF TRBD2 TRBJ2-1 TRBV6-1 -
TGTGCCTCTGGGACTAGCGGGAGCTACAATGAGCAGTTCTTC CASGTSGSYNEQFF TRBD2 TRBJ2-1 TRBV10-3 -
TGTGCCAGCAGTCGACAGTGGAATAATTCACCCCTCCACTTT CASSRQWNNSPLHF - TRBJ1-6 TRBV6-1 few
TGTGCCAGCAGTTACTCGCGCCAGCACTCTGGAAACACCATATATTTT CASSYSRQHSGNTIYF - TRBJ1-3 TRBV6-5 -
TGTGCCAGCAGTGTAAGACTGAATGAGGGGAATACGCAGTATTTT CASSVRLNEGNTQYF - TRBJ2-3 TRBV6-1 -
TGTGCCAGCAGTTACCAGGGAGGGTCCACAGATACGCAGTATTTT CASSYQGGSTDTQYF TRBD2 TRBJ2-3 TRBV6-5 -
TGTGCCAGCAGCCAGTCACCGGGACAGGGTGCCAAAAACATTCAGTACTTC CASSQSPGQGAKNIQYF TRBD1 TRBJ2-4 TRBV4-2 once
TGTGCCACCTCGTTCCCACAGGGAGGAGAGACCCAGTACTTC CATSFPQGGETQYF - TRBJ2-5 TRBV10-3 -
TGCAGCGTTGAAGGGAACCCCGGACTAGCGGCGAATGAGCAGTTCTTC CSVEGNPGLAANEQFF TRBD2 TRBJ2-1 TRBV29-1 -
TGTGCCTGGGGTGTACGGGGGACAGGGAGCAATCAGCCCCAGCATTTT CAWGVRGTGSNQPQHF TRBD1 TRBJ1-5 TRBV30 -
TGTGCCTGGAGTTCCGGCGGGTGGGGCTCTGGAAACACCATATATTTT CAWSSGGWGSGNTIYF - TRBJ1-3 TRBV30 -
TGTGCCAGCAGTGAAAGGGGGGCGAGCAATCAGCCCCAGCATTTT CASSERGASNQPQHF - TRBJ1-5 TRBV2 -
TGTGCCAGCAGCCCAGGAACCTACAATGAGCAGTTCTTC CASSPGTYNEQFF - TRBJ2-1 TRBV7-3 -